A single sample gave rise to the 2 T cell receptor beta chains below, sequenced in a study of control samples from healthy donors and cancer patients. Assay used: immunoSEQ multiplex PCR; TCRdb lists only in-frame clones, some missing. The sample has about 210,000 clones. The source material was blood. Source of these receptors: a woman between 25 and 40 years old in good health.

This sequence joins TRBV6-1 and TRBJ1-2; a weak D match, TRBD1 (5 bases). The CDR3 consists of 15 residues. Trimming shortened V by 2 bases and J by 2 bases, and 12 bases separated the two germline ends. CDR1 is MNHNS, CDR2 SASEGT, per germline. CDR3: CASSENVGGNYGYTF. CDR3 DNA: TGTGCCAGCAGTGAAAATGTCGGGGGAAACTATGGCTACACCTTC.

This chain links TRBV28 with TRBJ1-3; a possible D gene is TRBD1 (5 bases). V lost 5 bases and J lost 0, with 17 bases in between. Germline CDR1 reads MDHEN; CDR2 reads SYDVKM. The CDR3 extends over 17 amino acids. The CDR3 DNA reads as TGTGCCAGCAGTCTGGGGGGGTCCTCCCTCTCTGGAAACACCATATATTTT. Translating gives CASSLGGSSLSGNTIYF.